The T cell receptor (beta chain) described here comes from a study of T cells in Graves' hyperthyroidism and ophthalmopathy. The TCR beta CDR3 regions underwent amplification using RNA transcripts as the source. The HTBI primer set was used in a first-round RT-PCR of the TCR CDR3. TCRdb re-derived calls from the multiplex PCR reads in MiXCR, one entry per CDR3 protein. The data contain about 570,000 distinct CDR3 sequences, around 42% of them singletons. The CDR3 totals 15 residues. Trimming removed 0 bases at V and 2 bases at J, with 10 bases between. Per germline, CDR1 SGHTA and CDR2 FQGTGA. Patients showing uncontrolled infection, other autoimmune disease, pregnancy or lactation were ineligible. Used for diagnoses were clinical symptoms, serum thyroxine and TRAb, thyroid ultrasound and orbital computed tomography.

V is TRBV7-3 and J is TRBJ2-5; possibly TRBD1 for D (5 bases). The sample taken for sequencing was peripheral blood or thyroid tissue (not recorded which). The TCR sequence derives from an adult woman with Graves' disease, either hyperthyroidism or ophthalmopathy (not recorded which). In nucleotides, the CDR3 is TGTGCCAGCAGCTTAACGGGGCGGAAACAAGAGACCCAGTACTTC. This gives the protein CASSLTGRKQETQYF.